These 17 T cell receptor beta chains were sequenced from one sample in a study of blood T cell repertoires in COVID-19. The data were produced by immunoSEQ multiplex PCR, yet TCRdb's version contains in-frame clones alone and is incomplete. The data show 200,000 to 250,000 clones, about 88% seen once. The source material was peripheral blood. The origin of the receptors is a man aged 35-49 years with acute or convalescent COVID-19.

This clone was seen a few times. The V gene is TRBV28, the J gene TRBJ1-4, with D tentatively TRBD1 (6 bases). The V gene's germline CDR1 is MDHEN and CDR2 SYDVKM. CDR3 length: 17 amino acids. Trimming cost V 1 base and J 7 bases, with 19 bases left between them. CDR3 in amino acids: CASSLFFGRVRGEKLFF. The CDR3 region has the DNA TGTGCCAGCAGTTTATTCTTCGGTAGGGTCAGGGGTGAAAAACTGTTTTTT.

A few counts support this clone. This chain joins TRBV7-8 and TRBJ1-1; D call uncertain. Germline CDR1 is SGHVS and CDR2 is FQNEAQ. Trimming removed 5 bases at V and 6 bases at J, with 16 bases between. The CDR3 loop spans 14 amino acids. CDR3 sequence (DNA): TGTGCCAGCAGCCCTTACGCGCCTGTTGCTGAAGCTTTCTTT. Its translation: CASSPYAPVAEAFF.

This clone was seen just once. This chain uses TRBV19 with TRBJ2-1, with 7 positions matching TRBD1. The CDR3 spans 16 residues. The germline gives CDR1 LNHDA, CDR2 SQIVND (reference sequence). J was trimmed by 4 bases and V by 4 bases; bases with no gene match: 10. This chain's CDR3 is CASSRAGGTFYNEQFF. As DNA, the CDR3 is TGTGCCAGTAGTAGGGCAGGGGGAACGTTTTACAATGAGCAGTTCTTC.

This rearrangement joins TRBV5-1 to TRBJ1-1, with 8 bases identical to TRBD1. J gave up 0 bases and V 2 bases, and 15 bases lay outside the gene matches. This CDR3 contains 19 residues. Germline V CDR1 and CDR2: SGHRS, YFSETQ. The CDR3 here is CASSFRKGVAGGMNTEAFF. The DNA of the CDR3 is TGCGCCAGCAGCTTCAGGAAGGGTGTGGCAGGGGGCATGAACACTGAAGCTTTCTTT.

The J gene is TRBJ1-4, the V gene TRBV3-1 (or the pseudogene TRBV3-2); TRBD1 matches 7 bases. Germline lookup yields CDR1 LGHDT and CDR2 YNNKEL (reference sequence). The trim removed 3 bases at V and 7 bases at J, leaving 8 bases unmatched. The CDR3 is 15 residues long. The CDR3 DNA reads TGTGCCAGCAGCCATTTAACAGGGGAAGGTGAAAAACTGTTTTTT. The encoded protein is CASSHLTGEGEKLFF.

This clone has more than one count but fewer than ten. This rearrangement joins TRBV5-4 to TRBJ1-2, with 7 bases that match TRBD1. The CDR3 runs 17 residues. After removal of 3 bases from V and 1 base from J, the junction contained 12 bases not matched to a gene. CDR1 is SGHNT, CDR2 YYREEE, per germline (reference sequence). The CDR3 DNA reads TGTGCCAGCAGCTCCCGGGACAGCGTAGAATTTAACTATGGCTACACCTTC. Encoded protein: CASSSRDSVEFNYGYTF. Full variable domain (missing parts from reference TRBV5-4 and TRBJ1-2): ETGVTQSPTHLIKTRGQQVTLRCSSQSGHNTVSWYQQALGQGPQFIFQYYREEENGRGNFPPRFSGLQFPNYSSELNVNALELDDSALYLCASSSRDSVEFNYGYTFGSGTRLTVV.

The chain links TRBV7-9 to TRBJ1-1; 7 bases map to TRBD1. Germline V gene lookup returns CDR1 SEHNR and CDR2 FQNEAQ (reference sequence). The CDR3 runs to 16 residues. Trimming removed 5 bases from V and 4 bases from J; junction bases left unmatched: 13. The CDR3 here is CASSRQGPGSGTEAFF. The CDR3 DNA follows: TGTGCCAGCAGCCGACAGGGACCTGGCTCAGGCACTGAAGCTTTCTTT.

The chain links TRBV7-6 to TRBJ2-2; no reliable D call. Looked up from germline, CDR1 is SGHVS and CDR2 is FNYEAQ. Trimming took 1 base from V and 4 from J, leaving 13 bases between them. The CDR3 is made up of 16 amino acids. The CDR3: CASSLGGQFSTGELFF. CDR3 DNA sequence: TGTGCCAGCAGCTTAGGTGGGCAGTTTTCCACCGGGGAGCTGTTTTTT.

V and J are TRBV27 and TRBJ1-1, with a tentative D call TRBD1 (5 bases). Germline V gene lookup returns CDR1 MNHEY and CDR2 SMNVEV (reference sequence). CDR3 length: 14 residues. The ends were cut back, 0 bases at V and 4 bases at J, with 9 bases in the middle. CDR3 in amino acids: CASSLSAGSTEAFF. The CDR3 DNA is TGTGCCAGCAGTTTATCGGCAGGGTCCACTGAAGCTTTCTTT.

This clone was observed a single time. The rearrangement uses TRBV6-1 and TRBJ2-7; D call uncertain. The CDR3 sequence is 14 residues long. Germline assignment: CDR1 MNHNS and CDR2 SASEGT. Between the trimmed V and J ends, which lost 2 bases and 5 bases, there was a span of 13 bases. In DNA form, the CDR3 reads TGTGCCAGCAGTGAACCCCATCTAGAGCACGAGCAGTACTTC. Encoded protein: CASSEPHLEHEQYF.

The CDR3 reads CASSLKRGQFF. For the CDR3, the DNA is TGTGCCAGCAGTCTTAAAAGGGGGCAGTTCTTC. The chain joins TRBV12-3 or TRBV12-4 to TRBJ2-1, with D possibly matching TRBD1 (5 bases). The germline V and J ends were trimmed by 5 bases and 12 bases, with 11 bases remaining between them. The CDR3 contains 11 residues.

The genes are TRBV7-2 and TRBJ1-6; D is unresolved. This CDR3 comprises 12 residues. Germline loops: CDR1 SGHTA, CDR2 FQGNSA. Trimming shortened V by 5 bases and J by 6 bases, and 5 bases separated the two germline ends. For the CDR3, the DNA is TGTGCCAGCAGCCCCGGTAATTCACCCCTCCACTTT. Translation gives CASSPGNSPLHF.

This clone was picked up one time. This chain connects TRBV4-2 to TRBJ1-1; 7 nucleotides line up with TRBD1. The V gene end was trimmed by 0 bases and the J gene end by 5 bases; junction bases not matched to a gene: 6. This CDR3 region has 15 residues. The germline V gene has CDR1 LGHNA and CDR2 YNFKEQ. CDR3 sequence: CASSQDNSGGTEAFF. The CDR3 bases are TGTGCCAGCAGCCAAGACAATTCAGGGGGTACTGAAGCTTTCTTT.

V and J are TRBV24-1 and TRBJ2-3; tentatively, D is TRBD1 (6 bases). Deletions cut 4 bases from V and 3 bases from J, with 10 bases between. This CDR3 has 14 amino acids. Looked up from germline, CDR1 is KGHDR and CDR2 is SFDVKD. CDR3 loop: CATSDPTGTDTQYF. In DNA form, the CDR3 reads TGTGCCACCAGTGACCCGACAGGAACAGATACGCAGTATTTT.

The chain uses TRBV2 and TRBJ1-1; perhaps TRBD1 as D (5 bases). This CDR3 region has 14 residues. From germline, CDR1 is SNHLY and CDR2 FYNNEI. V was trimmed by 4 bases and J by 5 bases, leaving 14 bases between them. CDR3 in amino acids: CASSVGREGTEAFF. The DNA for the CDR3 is TGTGCCAGCAGTGTGGGGAGGGAGGGGACTGAAGCTTTCTTT.

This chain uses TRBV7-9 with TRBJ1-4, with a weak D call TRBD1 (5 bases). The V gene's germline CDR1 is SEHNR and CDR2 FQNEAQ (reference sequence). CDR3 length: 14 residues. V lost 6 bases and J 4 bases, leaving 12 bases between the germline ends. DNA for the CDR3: TGTGCCAGCAGTTTCGACGACAGTAATGAAAAACTGTTTTTT. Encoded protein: CASSFDDSNEKLFF.

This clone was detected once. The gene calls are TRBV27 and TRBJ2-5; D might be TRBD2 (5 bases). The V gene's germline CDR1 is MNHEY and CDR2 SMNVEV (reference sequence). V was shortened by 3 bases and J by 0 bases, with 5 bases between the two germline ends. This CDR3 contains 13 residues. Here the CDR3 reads CASSFGNQETQYF. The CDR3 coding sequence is TGTGCCAGCAGTTTCGGGAACCAAGAGACCCAGTACTTC.